The clone carrying this TCR beta chain came up many times. The antigen remains unidentified. This entry comes from a study of neurological immune-mediated disorders. Study-level points and caveats: The greatest TCR clonal expansion appeared in HTLV-1-associated myelopathy and the smallest, falling below healthy controls, in multiple sclerosis. On phylogenetic grouping, the repertoires of 18 of 34 multiple sclerosis patients fell within one related-CDR3 cluster, constituting a possible signature. Because no CDR3 amino acid sequences were shared across subjects by expanded clones, private repertoires were suggested in all groups.

TCRdb independently ran MiXCR on the 5' RACE reads; one entry per CDR3 protein. Among 50,000 or so distinct CDR3 sequences listed, about 3.7% were seen once. The unsorted libraries were made from 2 million PBMCs kept at -80 C. Sequenced: PBMCs. This receptor was taken from a man in his forties with multiple sclerosis.

CDR3 bases: TGCGCCAGCAGCTTGGGGCTTTCAGGGGTTACAGATACGCAGTATTTT. The encoded protein is CASSLGLSGVTDTQYF. The V gene is TRBV5-1, the J gene TRBJ2-3; D may be TRBD1 (6 bases). This CDR3 contains 16 residues. CDR1 and CDR2 (germline): SGHRS, YFSETQ. V was shortened by 0 bases and J by 3 bases, with 14 bases between the two germline ends.